These 30 T cell receptor beta chains came from one sample sequenced in a study of cytomegalovirus exposure and HLA in healthy donors. Clones were read by immunoSEQ multiplex PCR, and TCRdb kept only the in-frame ones, dropping some. Seen here are about 270,000 clones, just over 85% observed once, and the top ten hold about 1%. Input material: PBMCs. Receptors originate from a woman aged 18-35 years in good health and CMV-seronegative.

This clone has just one count. The chain employs TRBV6-5 and TRBJ1-2; weak D call: TRBD1 (5 bases). This CDR3 region has 14 residues. The V gene's germline CDR1 is MNHEY and CDR2 SVGAGI. V was cut by 0 bases and J by 6 bases, with 11 bases left in between. The CDR3 is CASSYSGQADGYTF. For the CDR3, the DNA is TGTGCCAGCAGTTACTCGGGGCAGGCTGATGGCTACACCTTC.

The V and J genes are TRBV6-4 and TRBJ2-3; D might be TRBD1 (5 bases). The V gene's germline CDR1 is MRHNA and CDR2 SNTAGT. The CDR3 totals 14 residues. V shed 4 bases and J shed 6 bases, with 14 bases lying between them. The CDR3 loop reads CASSVGVGMDTQYF. The CDR3 nucleotides read TGTGCCAGCAGTGTAGGGGTCGGAATGGATACGCAGTATTTT.

The chain uses TRBV30 and TRBJ1-2; maybe TRBD1 (5 bases). V lost 2 bases to trimming and J lost 2 bases, with 12 bases between them. The CDR3 consists of 14 residues. The V gene's germline CDR1 is GTSNPN and CDR2 SVGIG (reference sequence). CDR3 nucleotides: TGTGCCTGGAGTTGGGGGGGGAGGAACTATGGCTACACCTTC. The encoded protein is CAWSWGGRNYGYTF.

The chain's CDR3 is CASSLGQLLNQPQHF. Written as DNA, the CDR3 is TGTGCCAGCAGCTTGGGACAGCTCCTAAATCAGCCCCAGCATTTT. The J gene is TRBJ1-5, the V gene TRBV5-6, with D possibly TRBD1 on 5 matching bases. Per germline, CDR1 SGHDT and CDR2 YYEEEE. This CDR3 spans 15 amino acids. Trimming removed 0 bases at V and 4 bases at J, with 11 bases between. Together with reference TRBV5-6 and TRBJ1-5, the CDR3 gives the full variable domain: DAGVTQSPTHLIKTRGQQVTLRCSPKSGHDTVSWYQQALGQGPQFIFQYYEEEERQRGNFPDRFSGHQFPNYSSELNVNALLLGDSALYLCASSLGQLLNQPQHFGDGTRLSIL.

This chain uses TRBV27 with TRBJ2-7; 9 nucleotides match TRBD1. The CDR3 runs 19 residues. Germline V CDR1 and CDR2: MNHEY, SMNVEV (reference sequence). The V segment lost 1 base and the J segment 0 bases; nucleotides outside the gene matches: 13. CDR3: CASSLYFTALTGGSYEQYF. CDR3 bases: TGTGCCAGCAGTTTATACTTCACCGCCCTGACAGGGGGCTCCTACGAGCAGTACTTC.

The V call is TRBV28, the J call TRBJ2-5, with TRBD1 matching 9 bases. The V gene's germline CDR1 is MDHEN and CDR2 SYDVKM. The CDR3 consists of 14 residues. J was trimmed by 3 bases and V by 6 bases; bases with no gene match: 5. The chain's CDR3 is CASSSDRGEETQYF. Here the CDR3 DNA reads TGTGCCAGCAGCTCCGACAGGGGGGAAGAGACCCAGTACTTC. The full variable domain, its missing parts supplied by reference TRBV28 and TRBJ2-5, is DVKVTQSSRYLVKRTGEKVFLECVQDMDHENMFWYRQDPGLGLRLIYFSYDVKMKEKGDIPEGYSVSREKKERFSLILESASTNQTSMYLCASSSDRGEETQYFGPGTRLLVL.

The chain uses TRBV23-1 and TRBJ1-1; tentative D call: TRBD1 (6 bases). TRBV23-1 is an ORF for which the function is uncertain. The CDR3 length is 17 residues. The V end lost 8 bases, the J end lost 1 base, and 23 bases lay between the germline ends. The CDR3 spells CASPLDQRQDRNTEAFF. The CDR3 DNA reads as TGCGCCAGCCCATTGGACCAACGACAGGATAGGAACACTGAAGCTTTCTTT.

The gene calls are TRBV7-2 and TRBJ2-3, with a weak D call TRBD2 (8 bases). V lost 2 bases and J lost 2, with 17 bases in between. Germline V lookup: CDR1 SGHTA, CDR2 FQGNSA. This CDR3 contains 17 residues. CDR3 nucleotides: TGTGCCAGCAGCTTATCCCCGGGAGGGGGCAACACAGATACGCAGTATTTT. This encodes CASSLSPGGGNTDTQYF.

CDR3 residues: CSGKGQGDYGYTF. Written as DNA, the CDR3 is TGCAGCGGTAAAGGACAGGGAGACTATGGCTACACCTTC. The chain links TRBV29-1 to TRBJ1-2; 8 bases are shared with TRBD1. The CDR3 totals 13 residues. V was clipped by 7 bases and J by 3 bases; unmatched bases: 7. The germline gives CDR1 SQVTM, CDR2 ANQGSEA.

Only one count was recorded for this clone. The chain recombines TRBV7-2 with TRBJ2-7, with D tentatively TRBD2 (6 bases). CDR3 length equals 12 residues. Germline CDR1 and CDR2: SGHTA and FQGNSA. Trimming shortened V by 5 bases and J by 3 bases, and 8 bases separated the two germline ends. For the CDR3, the DNA is TGTGCCAGCAGCCGAGCGGGCTACGAGCAGTACTTC. It yields the protein CASSRAGYEQYF.

The chain links TRBV7-9 to TRBJ2-7; 10 positions agree with TRBD1. After removal of 4 bases from V and 8 bases from J, the junction contained 5 bases not matched to a gene. Germline CDR1 reads SEHNR; CDR2 reads FQNEAQ (reference sequence). This CDR3 is built from 13 residues. DNA for the CDR3: TGTGCCAGCAGCTCCCGACAGGGGGCGAAGCAGTACTTC. Its protein is CASSSRQGAKQYF.

J is TRBJ2-1 and V is TRBV2, with TRBD2 matching over 7 bases. Per germline, CDR1 SNHLY and CDR2 FYNNEI. The CDR3 runs to 18 residues. The J segment lost 7 bases and the V segment lost 6 bases, leaving 21 bases of the junction unmatched. The CDR3 nucleotides read TGTGCCAGCAGGCGGGCTAGCGGAGGGGTGTCATCAGGGAATGAGCAGTTCTTC. Its protein product is CASRRASGGVSSGNEQFF.

The chain combines TRBV27 with TRBJ2-5; 8 bases are shared with TRBD1. The CDR3 is 15 residues long. The germline gives CDR1 MNHEY, CDR2 SMNVEV (reference sequence). The V gene end was trimmed by 3 bases and the J gene end by 5 bases; junction bases not matched to a gene: 8. The CDR3 DNA reads TGTGCCAGCAGTTTGTGGACAGGGAAAGTGGAGACCCAGTACTTC. This gives the protein CASSLWTGKVETQYF.

This chain uses TRBV7-7 with TRBJ2-7; maybe TRBD2 (5 bases). Trimming stripped 2 bases from V and 7 bases from J, with 12 bases between. The CDR3 has 13 residues. Germline assignment: CDR1 SSHAT and CDR2 FNYEAQ (reference sequence). CDR3 protein: CASSLRSTGEQYF. The CDR3 coding sequence is TGTGCCAGCAGCTTAAGGTCGACGGGAGAGCAGTACTTC.

The genes are TRBV30 and TRBJ2-3; D possibly corresponds to TRBD2 (6 bases). From germline, CDR1 is GTSNPN and CDR2 SVGIG (reference sequence). The CDR3 is 14 amino acids. V lost 1 base to trimming and J lost 3 bases, with 11 bases between them. CDR3 nucleotides: TGTGCCTGGAGTGATTCACGGGGGACAGATACGCAGTATTTT. Its protein is CAWSDSRGTDTQYF.

V gene TRBV6-5 combines with J gene TRBJ2-7; tentatively, D is TRBD1 (6 bases). The germline gives CDR1 MNHEY, CDR2 SVGAGI. V was shortened by 0 bases and J by 7 bases, with 16 bases between the two germline ends. The CDR3 consists of 15 residues. CDR3 sequence: CASSYSESAGEEQYF. As DNA, the CDR3 is TGTGCCAGCAGTTACTCTGAATCCGCAGGGGAAGAGCAGTACTTC.

The CDR3 sequence is CASSFGGGQGGSYEQYF. DNA for the CDR3: TGTGCCAGCAGTTTTGGCGGGGGACAGGGAGGCTCCTACGAGCAGTACTTC. This chain links TRBV28 with TRBJ2-7, with 9 positions matching TRBD1. J was trimmed by 0 bases and V by 3 bases; bases with no gene match: 9. Looked up from germline, CDR1 is MDHEN and CDR2 is SYDVKM. The CDR3 is 17 residues long.

This rearrangement joins TRBV2 to TRBJ2-2, with TRBD1 identical over 8 bases. The junction had 9 bases not matched to a gene; V was cut back by 3 bases and J by 6 bases. In germline, CDR1 is SNHLY, CDR2 FYNNEI. The CDR3 consists of 16 residues. Written as DNA, the CDR3 is TGTGCCAGCAGTGAGGGGTGGCAGGGGGCCTCCGGGGAGCTGTTTTTT. Translated: CASSEGWQGASGELFF.

This chain joins TRBV27 and TRBJ1-1, with 8 positions matching TRBD1. The V segment lost 1 base and the J segment 3 bases; nucleotides outside the gene matches: 7. From germline, CDR1 is MNHEY and CDR2 SMNVEV (reference sequence). The CDR3 is 16 amino acids. The CDR3, as DNA: TGTGCCAGCAGTTTATTATCAGGGGGCGAGGACACTGAAGCTTTCTTT. The encoded protein is CASSLLSGGEDTEAFF.

In DNA, the CDR3 is TGTGCCAGCAGTTGGGACAGGGGGCGTGAAAAACTGTTTTTT. Protein product: CASSWDRGREKLFF. V is TRBV28 and J is TRBJ1-4; 12 bases line up with TRBD1. Trimming cost V 4 bases and J 7 bases; bases outside gene matches: 1. The CDR3 has 14 amino acids. CDR1 MDHEN and CDR2 SYDVKM come from the germline V gene.

CDR3 DNA sequence: TGCGCCAGCAGCTTGGGACAGGTCAACCACGAGCAGTACTTC. Translated: CASSLGQVNHEQYF. This chain uses TRBV5-1 with TRBJ2-7; D might be TRBD1 (6 bases). Trimming removed 0 bases from V and 5 bases from J, with 12 bases in between. The CDR3 length is 14 residues. Germline CDR1 SGHRS, CDR2 YFSETQ.

This clone was seen a few times. The chain is built from TRBV7-9 and TRBJ1-5; D perhaps matches TRBD1 (6 bases). Trimming removed 5 bases at V and 6 bases at J, with 20 bases between. The CDR3 runs 16 residues. The germline V gene encodes CDR1 SEHNR and CDR2 FQNEAQ (reference sequence). CDR3 nucleotide sequence: TGTGCCAGCAGCCCATCTCTAGGGGGGGCAGGTCAGCCCCAGCATTTT. Its translation is CASSPSLGGAGQPQHF.

J is TRBJ2-3 and V is TRBV6-5; the match to TRBD2 covers 12 bases. J lost 3 bases, V lost 4 bases, and 2 bases had no gene match. Germline V CDR1 and CDR2: MNHEY, SVGAGI. The CDR3 totals 15 residues. The chain's CDR3 is CASSLTSGRTDTQYF. Written as DNA, the CDR3 is TGTGCCAGCAGTTTGACTAGCGGGAGAACAGATACGCAGTATTTT.

The gene calls are TRBV6-5 and TRBJ2-7; D is ambiguous. Trimming stripped 0 bases from V and 5 bases from J, with 11 bases between. Germline CDR1 reads MNHEY; CDR2 reads SVGAGI. The length of the CDR3 is 14 residues. CDR3 residues: CASSYSDTTNEQYF. CDR3 bases: TGTGCCAGCAGTTACTCCGACACGACCAACGAGCAGTACTTC.

The J gene is TRBJ2-7, the V gene TRBV27; the D gene is possibly TRBD2 (7 bases). Between the trimmed V and J ends, which lost 3 bases and 3 bases, there was a span of 12 bases. The CDR3 loop spans 14 amino acids. CDR1 and CDR2 (germline): MNHEY, SMNVEV (reference sequence). CDR3 coding DNA: TGTGCCAGCAGTTTTGGGAGGGGGAACTACGAGCAGTACTTC. Amino acids: CASSFGRGNYEQYF.

The CDR3, as DNA: TGTGCCAGCAGCCAAGATATAGCTAGGTCAGCCGAGCAGTACTTC. Its translation is CASSQDIARSAEQYF. J is TRBJ2-7 and V is TRBV4-2; D gene uncertain. Germline V gives CDR1 LGHNA, CDR2 YNFKEQ. The V gene lost 0 bases and the J gene lost 6 bases, with 15 bases spanning the gap. CDR3 length: 15 amino acids.

The chain joins TRBV5-6 to TRBJ2-1; 11 positions agree with TRBD2. Trimming cost V 0 bases and J 7 bases; bases outside gene matches: 6. The CDR3 is 16 residues long. CDR1 is SGHDT, CDR2 YYEEEE, per germline. CDR3 sequence (DNA): TGTGCCAGCAGCTTGGGGACACTAGCGGGAGAAAATGAGCAGTTCTTC. As protein: CASSLGTLAGENEQFF.

The genes are TRBV19 and TRBJ2-7, with D possibly TRBD1 on 5 matching bases. Trimming removed 7 bases from V and 6 bases from J, with 22 bases in between. Per the germline V gene, CDR1 is LNHDA and CDR2 is SQIVND (reference sequence). This CDR3 contains 15 residues. In nucleotides, the CDR3 is TGTGCCAGTAATCCGACCGGCAGGGTTTCGGGCGAGCAGTACTTC. Its translation: CASNPTGRVSGEQYF.

This clone has a single count. The CDR3 DNA reads TGTGCCAGCCCCGGACTAGCGGGCCACTACGAGCAGTACTTC. This encodes CASPGLAGHYEQYF. The gene calls are TRBV6-5 and TRBJ2-7; TRBD2 agrees at 11 bases. The J segment lost 3 bases and the V segment lost 8 bases, leaving 6 bases of the junction unmatched. CDR1 and CDR2 (germline): MNHEY, SVGAGI. There are 14 residues in the CDR3.

V usage is TRBV6-1 and J usage is TRBJ2-7; D might be TRBD1 (7 bases). The germline V gene encodes CDR1 MNHNS and CDR2 SASEGT. V was cut by 8 bases and J by 0 bases, with 17 bases left in between. This CDR3 contains 15 residues. CDR3 region: CASERGTATSYEQYF. Written as DNA, the CDR3 is TGTGCCAGCGAACGGGGGACAGCGACCTCCTACGAGCAGTACTTC.